One and the same sample provided the 24 T cell receptor beta chains below, sequenced in a study of cytomegalovirus exposure and HLA in healthy donors. Generated by immunoSEQ multiplex PCR, the TCRdb table keeps only in-frame clones and is missing some. The sample consists of 55,000 to 70,000 clones, roughly 94% of them appearing once. Source material: PBMCs. Receptors were obtained from a man aged 18 to 35 in good health and CMV-seronegative.

The chain carries TRBV4-2 and TRBJ2-3, with 9 bases matching TRBD2. This CDR3 comprises 14 residues. Germline CDR1 and CDR2: LGHNA and YNFKEQ. With V trimmed by 4 bases and J by 4 bases, 3 bases remained unmatched. The CDR3 coding sequence is TGTGCCAGCAGCCTGAGCGGGAGGTCAGATACGCAGTATTTT. It encodes CASSLSGRSDTQYF.

The rearrangement joins TRBV2 to TRBJ2-3; 11 nucleotides align to TRBD1. Germline CDR1 is SNHLY and CDR2 is FYNNEI. Trimming cost V 6 bases and J 2 bases; bases outside gene matches: 4. There are 15 residues in the CDR3. The CDR3 loop reads CASRGTGGLTDTQYF. The DNA for the CDR3 is TGTGCCAGCAGGGGGACAGGGGGGCTCACAGATACGCAGTATTTT.

The gene calls are TRBV27 and TRBJ2-2; D is unresolved. The germline V gene has CDR1 MNHEY and CDR2 SMNVEV (reference sequence). V was trimmed by 0 bases and J by 7 bases, leaving 6 bases between them. The CDR3 covers 13 residues. The CDR3 DNA follows: TGTGCCAGCAGTTTATCTGAGAGCGGGGAGCTGTTTTTT. Its protein product is CASSLSESGELFF.

The table lists this clone with a count of one. This chain connects TRBV28 to TRBJ2-1, with D possibly being TRBD2 (5 bases). Germline assignment: CDR1 MDHEN and CDR2 SYDVKM. This CDR3 comprises 13 residues. The V and J ends lost 4 bases and 9 bases respectively, with 13 bases between them. CDR3: CASSSRPEGEQFF. The CDR3 DNA follows: TGTGCCAGCAGTTCACGTCCTGAGGGTGAGCAGTTCTTC.

CDR3 in amino acids: CASSSRDFYYGYTF. In DNA, the CDR3 is TGTGCCAGCAGTTCCCGGGACTTCTACTATGGCTACACCTTC. V and J are TRBV25-1 and TRBJ1-2; TRBD1 is a possible D gene (5 bases). Trimming left V 5 bases short and J 3 bases short, with 13 bases between. CDR3 length: 14 amino acids. Germline V gene data show CDR1 as MGHDK and CDR2 as SYGVNS.

V is TRBV11-2 and J is TRBJ1-4; unclear D gene. CDR1 is SGHAT, CDR2 FQNNGV, per germline. Between the trimmed V and J ends, which lost 2 bases and 4 bases, there was a span of 14 bases. CDR3 size: 16 residues. The CDR3 sequence: CASSLNPRAGNEKLFF. The CDR3 nucleotides read TGTGCCAGCAGCTTAAATCCGCGGGCGGGTAATGAAAAACTGTTTTTT.

The rearrangement joins TRBV28 to TRBJ1-1; 9 bases fit TRBD1. The trim removed 5 bases at V and 6 bases at J, leaving 13 bases unmatched. Germline CDR1 reads MDHEN; CDR2 reads SYDVKM. The CDR3 is 16 amino acids. In DNA form, the CDR3 reads TGTGCCAGCAGTCCCCTCATAGGACAGGGGTTGCCTGAAGCTTTCTTT. Protein product: CASSPLIGQGLPEAFF.

The chain uses TRBV19 and TRBJ1-1; D gene unclear. The CDR3 spans 13 residues. The germline V gene encodes CDR1 LNHDA and CDR2 SQIVND (reference sequence). Between the trimmed V and J ends, which lost 9 bases and 3 bases, there was a span of 14 bases. The CDR3 sequence is CASPAGPDTEAFF. CDR3 bases: TGTGCCAGCCCCGCGGGTCCGGACACTGAAGCTTTCTTT.

The V gene is TRBV29-1, the J gene TRBJ1-2, with D possibly matching TRBD1 (6 bases). The V gene's germline CDR1 is SQVTM and CDR2 ANQGSEA. Trimming cost V 6 bases and J 4 bases, with 15 bases left between them. The length of the CDR3 is 13 residues. The CDR3 sequence: CSVRTETIYGYTF. The CDR3 region has the DNA TGCAGCGTGCGGACAGAGACTATCTATGGCTACACCTTC.

The chain combines TRBV28 with TRBJ1-4, with D unclear. CDR3 size: 14 residues. The V and J ends lost 7 bases and 0 bases respectively, with 9 bases between them. Germline-derived CDR1 and CDR2 are MDHEN and SYDVKM. This chain's CDR3 is CASTQVSTNEKLFF. The CDR3 DNA reads as TGTGCCAGCACTCAGGTTTCAACTAATGAAAAACTGTTTTTT.

The chain is built from TRBV5-4 and TRBJ2-7, with 8 bases fitting TRBD2. In germline, CDR1 is SGHNT, CDR2 YYREEE (reference sequence). This CDR3 comprises 15 residues. Trimming took 4 bases from V and 0 from J; bases not matched to a gene: 6. The chain's CDR3 is CASSRGGESSYEQYF. DNA for the CDR3: TGTGCCAGCAGCCGGGGGGGCGAGAGCTCCTACGAGCAGTACTTC.

This clone was seen only once. The chain couples TRBV5-4 to TRBJ2-2; a possible D gene is TRBD2 (5 bases). Germline CDR1 reads SGHNT; CDR2 reads YYREEE (reference sequence). CDR3 length equals 17 residues. Trimming removed 4 bases from V and 1 base from J, with 17 bases in between. CDR3 DNA: TGTGCCAGCAGCCTCCGCTGGACTTCGGTGAACACCGGGGAGCTGTTTTTT. Its translation is CASSLRWTSVNTGELFF.

The chain carries TRBV2 and TRBJ2-5; perhaps TRBD1 as D (5 bases). The CDR3 totals 14 residues. V was shortened by 10 bases and J by 6 bases, with 21 bases between the two germline ends. Germline lookup yields CDR1 SNHLY and CDR2 FYNNEI. The CDR3 loop is CATRSESGRKTQYF. In nucleotides, the CDR3 is TGTGCCACAAGGAGTGAATCAGGGCGAAAGACCCAGTACTTC.

This chain uses TRBV27 with TRBJ1-2, with 7 nucleotides matching TRBD1. Trimming at V came to 2 bases and at J to 7 bases, leaving 4 bases not matched to a gene. Germline loops: CDR1 MNHEY, CDR2 SMNVEV (reference sequence). The CDR3 is 13 amino acids. The CDR3 loop is CASSLEGGLGYTF. The CDR3 DNA follows: TGTGCCAGCAGTTTAGAAGGGGGCCTTGGCTACACCTTC.

V is TRBV4-1 and J is TRBJ1-5; perhaps TRBD1 as D (5 bases). The CDR3 consists of 16 residues. Trimming cost V 1 base and J 1 base, with 11 bases left between them. CDR1 and CDR2 (germline): MGHRA, YSYEKL. Written as DNA, the CDR3 is TGCGCCAGCAGCCAAGGCAGGGAACTAAGCAATCAGCCCCAGCATTTT. This encodes CASSQGRELSNQPQHF.

The chain recombines TRBV28 with TRBJ2-7; 8 nucleotides agree with TRBD2. This CDR3 has 14 residues. Germline CDR1 is MDHEN and CDR2 is SYDVKM. V shed 3 bases, J shed 3 bases, and the junction held 4 bases outside the gene matches. The DNA for the CDR3 is TGTGCCAGCAGTTTGGCCGGGGGGGGCTACGAGCAGTACTTC. This translates into CASSLAGGGYEQYF.

The chain couples TRBV7-2 to TRBJ2-1; 7 bases line up with TRBD1. This CDR3 region has 14 residues. V shed 1 base and J 8 bases; nucleotides not matched to a gene: 5. From germline, CDR1 is SGHTA and CDR2 FQGNSA. The CDR3 is CASSLGGTDHEQFF. Written as DNA, the CDR3 is TGTGCCAGCAGCTTAGGGGGGACAGATCATGAGCAGTTCTTC.

The rearrangement links TRBV16 to TRBJ1-5, with 7 bases aligning to TRBD1. This CDR3 spans 15 amino acids. Trimming at V came to 2 bases and at J to 6 bases, leaving 7 bases not matched to a gene. Per the germline V gene, CDR1 is KGHSY and CDR2 is FQNENV. CDR3 sequence: CASSQQGQSGQPQHF. The CDR3, as DNA: TGTGCCAGCAGCCAACAGGGACAGAGTGGTCAGCCCCAGCATTTT. The variable domain in full, completed from reference TRBV16 and TRBJ1-5, reads GEEVAQTPKHLVRGEGQKAKLYCAPIKGHSYVFWYQQVLKNEFKFLISFQNENVFDETGMPKERFSAKCLPNSPCSLEIQATKLEDSAVYFCASSQQGQSGQPQHFGDGTRLSIL.

The DNA of the CDR3 is TGTGCCAGCAGTTCCGGGACAGCTCTCTACGAGCAGTACTTC. Translated: CASSSGTALYEQYF. V is TRBV2 and J is TRBJ2-7, with 7 bases identical to TRBD1. This CDR3 has 14 residues. V shed 5 bases and J 3 bases; nucleotides not matched to a gene: 7. CDR1 is SNHLY, CDR2 FYNNEI, per germline.

The rearrangement joins TRBV2 to TRBJ2-7, with 9 bases matching TRBD2. The CDR3 length is 15 residues. J was trimmed by 3 bases and V by 1 base; bases with no gene match: 4. Germline CDR1 SNHLY, CDR2 FYNNEI. CDR3 nucleotide sequence: TGTGCCAGCAGTGAAGGCGGTAGCGGGAGCTACGAGCAGTACTTC. Amino acids: CASSEGGSGSYEQYF. Drawing the rest from reference TRBV2 and TRBJ2-7, the complete variable domain is EPEVTQTPSHQVTQMGQEVILRCVPISNHLYFYWYRQILGQKVEFLVSFYNNEISEKSEIFDDQFSVERPDGSNFTLKIRSTKLEDSAMYFCASSEGGSGSYEQYFGPGTRLTVT.

This rearrangement joins TRBV5-1 to TRBJ2-7, with 10 nucleotides matching TRBD1. Looked up from germline, CDR1 is SGHRS and CDR2 is YFSETQ. With 4 bases clipped from V and 3 bases from J, the junction kept 4 bases outside the gene matches. This CDR3 is built from 14 residues. The CDR3 DNA follows: TGCGCCAGCAGCCCTCGGACAGGGGGCTACGAGCAGTACTTC. This encodes CASSPRTGGYEQYF.

V is TRBV4-3 and J is TRBJ2-6, with D unclear. The CDR3 spans 18 residues. Looked up from germline, CDR1 is LGHNA and CDR2 is YSLEER. The V and J ends lost 1 base and 0 bases respectively, with 13 bases between them. This chain's CDR3 is CASSQGLQAYSGANVLTF. CDR3 nucleotide sequence: TGCGCCAGCAGCCAAGGATTGCAGGCATACTCTGGGGCCAACGTCCTGACTTTC.

The genes are TRBV7-6 and TRBJ2-1, with TRBD2 as a possible D gene (6 bases). The CDR3 consists of 15 residues. The V gene lost 1 base and the J gene lost 4 bases, with 11 bases spanning the gap. Germline values: CDR1 SGHVS, CDR2 FNYEAQ. The CDR3 region has the DNA TGTGCCAGCAGCTTAGGGTCGGGGGAATACAATGAGCAGTTCTTC. Amino acid sequence: CASSLGSGEYNEQFF. Together with reference TRBV7-6 and TRBJ2-1, the CDR3 gives the full variable domain: GAGVSQSPRYKVTKRGQDVALRCDPISGHVSLYWYRQALGQGPEFLTYFNYEAQQDKSGLPNDRFSAERPEGSISTLTIQRTEQRDSAMYRCASSLGSGEYNEQFFGPGTRLTVL.

This chain links TRBV7-6 with TRBJ2-1; 7 nucleotides line up with TRBD2. Trimming at V came to 5 bases and at J to 3 bases, leaving 10 bases not matched to a gene. The CDR3 extends over 16 amino acids. Germline lookup yields CDR1 SGHVS and CDR2 FNYEAQ. CDR3 in DNA: TGTGCCAGCAGCCAGCTACGGGCGGGAGTCTACAATGAGCAGTTCTTC. Translation gives CASSQLRAGVYNEQFF.